Listed below are T cell receptor beta chains from one sample, sequenced in a study of vaccination effects on CD4 cells after COVID-19. Their antigens remain unidentified. Using immunoSEQ multiplex PCR, the repertoire was profiled, and TCRdb retains in-frame clones only, with some absent. The sample holds roughly 20,000 clones; 55% to 85% are singletons and the top ten take roughly 10%. The sample in question was CD4+ T cells from PBMCs cultured with HCoV-NL63 spike peptides, obtained after COVID-19 vaccination. The source is a human donor who received a COVID-19 vaccine. CDR3s include the opening cysteine and the closing phenylalanine or tryptophan.

V	J	CDR3
TRBV19	TRBJ2-7	CASSQSSYEQYF
TRBV6-5	TRBJ2-7	CASKQGRTSYEQYF
TRBV5-4	TRBJ2-5	CASRISPKQAQYF
TRBV19	TRBJ2-7	CASRLAGAYEQYF
TRBV2	TRBJ2-5	CASSDILAGETQYF
TRBV6-5	TRBJ2-7	CASNRDRGRYEQYF
TRBV10-2	TRBJ1-1	CASSESGGGVMNTEAFF
TRBV7-9	TRBJ1-5	CASSLSGTGNQPQHF
TRBV12-3/TRBV12-4	TRBJ1-2	CASSLQGGSYTF
TRBV3-1/TRBV3-2	TRBJ2-7	CASSQVLTGSYEQYF
TRBV7-2	TRBJ2-4	CASSIVAGRGNIQYF
TRBV6-2/TRBV6-3	TRBJ2-1	CASSYSTGGNEQFF
TRBV27	TRBJ2-7	CASKGDRPQEGSYEQYF
TRBV2	TRBJ2-2	CASSPRWTGELFF
TRBV7-8	TRBJ2-5	CASSIGTGQTQYF
TRBV6-4	TRBJ2-3	CASSETGGTDTQYF
TRBV11-2	TRBJ2-1	CASSLAVGGLAGEQFF
TRBV5-5	TRBJ1-6	CASSLGQGVDNSPLHF
TRBV10-3	TRBJ1-4	CAISGGVEKLFF
TRBV7-8	TRBJ2-3	CASSSRDRGPGSTDTQYF
TRBV7-8	TRBJ1-2	CASSRRQGDGYTF
TRBV6-5	TRBJ1-5	CASSYSYRGDQPQHF
TRBV19	TRBJ1-2	CASTFNRLHGYTF
TRBV7-2	TRBJ2-1	CASSLETANEQFF
TRBV5-1	TRBJ2-1	CASSLSLAGVNEQFF
TRBV6-5	TRBJ1-4	CASRGGTNEKLFF
TRBV24-1	TRBJ2-2	CATSDFLSGELFF
TRBV18	TRBJ2-2	CASSPGQAGYTGELFF
TRBV20-1	TRBJ2-5	CSYLSWETQYF
TRBV20-1	TRBJ2-7	CSADRGYEQYF
TRBV5-5	TRBJ1-2	CASSEGTGVNYGYTF
TRBV5-1	TRBJ1-1	CASSFLQGVREAFF
TRBV3-1/TRBV3-2	TRBJ2-5	CASSHFGEGETQYF
TRBV25-1	TRBJ2-7	CASREPGQGHEQYF
TRBV9	TRBJ1-1	CASSVGLQNTEAFF
TRBV20-1	TRBJ2-7	CSARSPYEQYF
TRBV4-2	TRBJ1-1	CASSQSRNTEAFF
TRBV18	TRBJ2-5	CASSPNAIEPGLGLETQYF
TRBV11-2	TRBJ2-1	CASSPGGAGGPNEQFF
TRBV10-3	TRBJ1-3	CAISGGTAGIAGNTIYF
TRBV24-1	TRBJ2-1	CATSVSPYRFPSEGQFF
TRBV7-2	TRBJ2-7	CASSLVGGPNSYEQYF
TRBV19	TRBJ1-3	CASSIGSPGLGNTIYF
TRBV6-6	TRBJ1-1	CASSIRTANTEAFF